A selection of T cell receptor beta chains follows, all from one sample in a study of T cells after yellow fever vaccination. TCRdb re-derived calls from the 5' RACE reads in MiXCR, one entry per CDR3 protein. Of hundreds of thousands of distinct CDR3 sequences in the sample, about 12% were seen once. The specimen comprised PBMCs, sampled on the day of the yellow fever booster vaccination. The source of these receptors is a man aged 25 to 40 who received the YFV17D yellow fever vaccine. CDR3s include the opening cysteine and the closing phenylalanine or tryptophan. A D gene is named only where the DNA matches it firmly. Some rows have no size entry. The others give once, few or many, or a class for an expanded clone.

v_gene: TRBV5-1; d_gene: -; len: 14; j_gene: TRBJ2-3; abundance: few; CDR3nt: TGCGCCAGCAGCTCTAGTGCCCATTCGGGTACGCAGTATTTT; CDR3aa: CASSSSAHSGTQYF
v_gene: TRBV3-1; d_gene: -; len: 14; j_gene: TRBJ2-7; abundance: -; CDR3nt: TGTGCCAGCAGCCAAGCTAGCGCAGCCTACGAGCAGTACTTC; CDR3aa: CASSQASAAYEQYF
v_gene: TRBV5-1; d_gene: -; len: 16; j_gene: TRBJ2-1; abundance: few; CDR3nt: TGCGCCAGCAGCCCGGCGGGGCCGAGCTCCTACAATGAGCAGTTCTTC; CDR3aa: CASSPAGPSSYNEQFF
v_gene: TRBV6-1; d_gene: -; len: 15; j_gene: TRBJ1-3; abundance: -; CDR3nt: TGTGCCAGCAGTCGAGGGCCCAGCTCTGGAAACACCATATATTTT; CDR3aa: CASSRGPSSGNTIYF
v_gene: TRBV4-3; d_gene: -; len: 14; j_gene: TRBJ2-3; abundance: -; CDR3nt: TGCGCCAGCAGCCTTGTTGGCGTCGGGGATACGCAGTATTTT; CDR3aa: CASSLVGVGDTQYF
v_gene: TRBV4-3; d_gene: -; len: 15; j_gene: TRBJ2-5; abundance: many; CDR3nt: TGCGCCAGCAGCCAACAGGGATGGGGACAAGAGACCCAGTACTTC; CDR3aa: CASSQQGWGQETQYF
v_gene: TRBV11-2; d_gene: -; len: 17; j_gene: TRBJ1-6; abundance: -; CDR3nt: TGTGCCAGCAGCCTCAGTGCGGGGGCCTTCTATAATTCACCCCTCCACTTT; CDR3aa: CASSLSAGAFYNSPLHF
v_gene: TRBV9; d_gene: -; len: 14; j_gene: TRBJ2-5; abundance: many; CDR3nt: TGTGCCAGCAGCGTAGGGGGTCTACAAGAGACCCAGTACTTC; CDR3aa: CASSVGGLQETQYF
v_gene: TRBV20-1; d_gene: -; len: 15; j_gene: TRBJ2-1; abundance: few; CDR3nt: TGCAGTGCTAGAGATGCGGACACTTACTACAATGAGCAGTTCTTC; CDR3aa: CSARDADTYYNEQFF
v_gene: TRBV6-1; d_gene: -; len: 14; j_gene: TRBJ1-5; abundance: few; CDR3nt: TGTGCCAGTCACCAGCCGTATAGCAATCAGCCCCAGCATTTT; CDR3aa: CASHQPYSNQPQHF
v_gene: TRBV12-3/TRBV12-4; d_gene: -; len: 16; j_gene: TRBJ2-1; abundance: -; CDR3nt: TGTGCCAGCAGTCTCTCACAGGACATCTCCTACAATGAGCAGTTCTTC; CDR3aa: CASSLSQDISYNEQFF
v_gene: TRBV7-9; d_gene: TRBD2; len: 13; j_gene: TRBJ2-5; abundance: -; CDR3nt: TGTGCCAGCAGCTTAATCCTAGCGGAGACCCCGTACTTC; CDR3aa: CASSLILAETPYF
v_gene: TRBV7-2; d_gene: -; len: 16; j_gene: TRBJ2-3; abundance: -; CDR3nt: TGTGCCAGCAGCTTATCGCTCGCCGGTGCCGCAGATACGCAGTATTTT; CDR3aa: CASSLSLAGAADTQYF
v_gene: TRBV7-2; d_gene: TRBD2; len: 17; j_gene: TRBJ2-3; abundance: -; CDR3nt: TGTGCCAGCAGCTTCGGGACTAGCGGGTCTAGCACAGATACGCAGTATTTT; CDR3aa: CASSFGTSGSSTDTQYF
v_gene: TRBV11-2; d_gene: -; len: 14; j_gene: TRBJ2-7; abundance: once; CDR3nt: TGTGCCAGCAGCGTCCAGGGAAGGGGCTACGAGCAGTACTTC; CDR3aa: CASSVQGRGYEQYF
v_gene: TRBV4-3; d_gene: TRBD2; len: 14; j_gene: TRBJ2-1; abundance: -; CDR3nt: TGCGCCAGCAGCCAAGAGGCTAGCGGGAGGGGGCAGTTCTTC; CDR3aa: CASSQEASGRGQFF
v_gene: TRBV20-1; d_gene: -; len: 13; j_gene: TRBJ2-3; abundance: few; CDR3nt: TGCAGTGCTAGGACCCTGCGCACAGATACGCAGTATTTT; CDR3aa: CSARTLRTDTQYF
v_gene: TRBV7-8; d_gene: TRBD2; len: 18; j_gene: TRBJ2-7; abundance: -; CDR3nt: TGTGCCAGCAGCTTAGTAGTTCGGGGACTAGCGGTCTCCTACGAGCAGTACTTC; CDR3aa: CASSLVVRGLAVSYEQYF
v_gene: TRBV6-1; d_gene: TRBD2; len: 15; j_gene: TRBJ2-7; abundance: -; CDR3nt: TGTGCCAGCAGTGTCAGAGCGGGAGGCTCCTACGAGCAGTACTTC; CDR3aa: CASSVRAGGSYEQYF
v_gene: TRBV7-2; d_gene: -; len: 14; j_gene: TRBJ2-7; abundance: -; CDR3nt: TGTGCCAGCATCCCTACACAGCGGGTCGGCGAGCAGTACTTC; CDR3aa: CASIPTQRVGEQYF
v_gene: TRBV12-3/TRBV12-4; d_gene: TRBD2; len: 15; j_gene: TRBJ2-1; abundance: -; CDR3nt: TGTGCCAGCAGTCCTAGCGGGAGCCCCTACAATGAGCAGTTCTTC; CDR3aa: CASSPSGSPYNEQFF
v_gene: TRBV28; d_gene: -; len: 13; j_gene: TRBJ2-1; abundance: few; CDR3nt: TGTGCCAGCAGACGCACTTCTTACAATGAGCAGTTCTTC; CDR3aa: CASRRTSYNEQFF
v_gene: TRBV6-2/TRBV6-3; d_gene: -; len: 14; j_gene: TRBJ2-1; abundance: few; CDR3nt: TGTGCCAGCAGTTGGGGCCTAAGAGGCAATGAGCAGTTCTTC; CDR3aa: CASSWGLRGNEQFF
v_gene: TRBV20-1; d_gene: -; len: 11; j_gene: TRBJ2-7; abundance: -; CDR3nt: TGCAGTGCTACTCAGGGGTACGAGCAGTACTTC; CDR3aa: CSATQGYEQYF
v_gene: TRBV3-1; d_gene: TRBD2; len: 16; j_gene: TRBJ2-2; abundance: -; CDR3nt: TGTGCCAGCAGCCAAACCCCACTAGCGGACACCGGGGAGCTGTTTTTT; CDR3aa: CASSQTPLADTGELFF
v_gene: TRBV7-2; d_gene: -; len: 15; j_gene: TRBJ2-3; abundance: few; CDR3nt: TGTGCCAGCAGCCCGCTGGGACTGAAGGTAGATACGCAGTATTTT; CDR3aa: CASSPLGLKVDTQYF
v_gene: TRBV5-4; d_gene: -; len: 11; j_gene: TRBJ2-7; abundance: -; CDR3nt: TGTGCCAGCACCGCGGGCTACGAGCAGTACTTC; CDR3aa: CASTAGYEQYF
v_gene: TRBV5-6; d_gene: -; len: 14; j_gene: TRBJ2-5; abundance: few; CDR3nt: TGTGCCAGCAGCTTCCGGTCTGAACAAGAGACCCAGTACTTC; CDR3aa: CASSFRSEQETQYF
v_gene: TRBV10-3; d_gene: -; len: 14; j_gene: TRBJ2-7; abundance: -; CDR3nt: TGTGCCATCAGGCAACAGGGTCGCACCGGCGAGCAGTACTTC; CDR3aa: CAIRQQGRTGEQYF
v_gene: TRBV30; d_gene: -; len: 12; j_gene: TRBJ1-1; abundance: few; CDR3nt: TGTGCCTGGAGTCCCCCTCGGGGGGGAGCTTTCTTT; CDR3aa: CAWSPPRGGAFF
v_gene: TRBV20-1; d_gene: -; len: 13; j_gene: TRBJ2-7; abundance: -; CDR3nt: TGCAGTGCTAGAGGAGCGGAGCCTTACGAGCAGTACTTC; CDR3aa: CSARGAEPYEQYF
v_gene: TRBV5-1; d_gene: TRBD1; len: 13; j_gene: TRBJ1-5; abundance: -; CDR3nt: TGCGCCAGCAGCCCCGGGACAGATCAGCCCCAGCATTTT; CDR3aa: CASSPGTDQPQHF
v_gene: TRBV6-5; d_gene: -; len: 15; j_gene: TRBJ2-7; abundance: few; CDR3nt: TGTGCCAGCAGTTACTCGAAACGGGGTTCCTACGAGCAGTACTTC; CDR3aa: CASSYSKRGSYEQYF
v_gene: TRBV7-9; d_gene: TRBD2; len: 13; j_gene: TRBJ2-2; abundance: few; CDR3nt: TGTGCCAGCATCCTAAGCGGGGCCGGGGAGCTGTTTTTT; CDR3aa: CASILSGAGELFF
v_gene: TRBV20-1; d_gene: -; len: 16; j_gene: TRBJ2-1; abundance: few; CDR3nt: TGCAGTGCTAGAGGCTTCGTTCGGGCCACGAGCAATGAGCAGTTCTTC; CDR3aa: CSARGFVRATSNEQFF
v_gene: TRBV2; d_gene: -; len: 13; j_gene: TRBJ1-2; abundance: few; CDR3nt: TGTGCCAGTAGGCCGGGTCTACTCTATGGCTACACCTTC; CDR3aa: CASRPGLLYGYTF
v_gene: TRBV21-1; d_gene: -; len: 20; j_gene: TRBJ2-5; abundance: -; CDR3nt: TGTGCCAGCAGCAAAGCTTCCGGGACAGAGATGATCGGGCCCCAAGAGACCCAGTACTTC; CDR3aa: CASSKASGTEMIGPQETQYF
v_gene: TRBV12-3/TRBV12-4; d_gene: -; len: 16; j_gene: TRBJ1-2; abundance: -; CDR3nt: TGTGCCAGCAGTAGTACCTTACAGGCCGAGGACTATGGCTACACCTTC; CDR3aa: CASSSTLQAEDYGYTF
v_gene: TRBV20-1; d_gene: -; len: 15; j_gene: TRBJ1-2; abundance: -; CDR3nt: TGCAGTGCTACGCGGGCGGGGTTCTCTAACTATGGCTACACCTTC; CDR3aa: CSATRAGFSNYGYTF
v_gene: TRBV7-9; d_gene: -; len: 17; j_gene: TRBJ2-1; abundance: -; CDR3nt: TGTGCCAGCAGCCCCGACAGCGCCCTGAGCTCCTACAATGAGCAGTTCTTC; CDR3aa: CASSPDSALSSYNEQFF
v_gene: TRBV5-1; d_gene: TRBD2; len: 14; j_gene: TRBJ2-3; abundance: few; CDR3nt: TGCGCCAGCAGCCGGGAGGGCCATTGGGATACGCAGTATTTT; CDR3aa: CASSREGHWDTQYF
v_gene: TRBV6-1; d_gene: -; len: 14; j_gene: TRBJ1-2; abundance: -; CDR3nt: TGTGCCAGCAGTCTTGACACAGGGCCCTATGGCTACACCTTC; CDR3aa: CASSLDTGPYGYTF
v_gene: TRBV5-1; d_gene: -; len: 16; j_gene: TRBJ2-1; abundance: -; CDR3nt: TGCGCCAGCAGCCCAAACTCCGGGATCGACTACAATGAGCAGTTCTTC; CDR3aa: CASSPNSGIDYNEQFF
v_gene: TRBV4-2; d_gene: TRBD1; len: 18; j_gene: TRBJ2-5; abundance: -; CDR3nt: TGTGCCAGCAGCCAACAAATTAAAACGGGACAGGGCCGGGAGACCCAGTACTTC; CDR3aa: CASSQQIKTGQGRETQYF
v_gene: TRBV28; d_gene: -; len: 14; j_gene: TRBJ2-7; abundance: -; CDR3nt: TGTGCCAGCAGTCCGAACGGGGCCGCCTACGAGCAGTACTTC; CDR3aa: CASSPNGAAYEQYF
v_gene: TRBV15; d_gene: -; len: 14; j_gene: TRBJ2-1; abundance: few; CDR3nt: TGTGCCACCAGCAGAGGTCAAGTGGCCAATGAGCAGTTCTTC; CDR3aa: CATSRGQVANEQFF
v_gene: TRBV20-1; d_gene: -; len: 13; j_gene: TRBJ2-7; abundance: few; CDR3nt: TGCAGTGCTAGGCCCCCGGGACAACCTGAGCAGTACTTC; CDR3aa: CSARPPGQPEQYF
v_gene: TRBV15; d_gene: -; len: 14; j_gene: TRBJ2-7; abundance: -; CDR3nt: TGTGCCACCAGCAGAGGCCCAGAGTCCTACGAGCAGTACTTC; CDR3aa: CATSRGPESYEQYF
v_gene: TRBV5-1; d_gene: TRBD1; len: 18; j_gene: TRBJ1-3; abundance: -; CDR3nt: TGCGCCAGCAGCTCGGGACAGCCCGGCTTGGGGTCTGGAAACACCATATATTTT; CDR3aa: CASSSGQPGLGSGNTIYF
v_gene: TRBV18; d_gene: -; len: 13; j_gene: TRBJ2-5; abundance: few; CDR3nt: TGTGCCAGCTGGCGGGCTCCGGGAGAGACCCAGTACTTC; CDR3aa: CASWRAPGETQYF
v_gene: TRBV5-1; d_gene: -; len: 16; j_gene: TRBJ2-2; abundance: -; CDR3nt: TGCGCCAGCAGCCGGCCGCGGGGGCGAATCACCGGGGAGCTGTTTTTT; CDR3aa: CASSRPRGRITGELFF
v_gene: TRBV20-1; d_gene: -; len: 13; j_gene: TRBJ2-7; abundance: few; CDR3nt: TGCAGTGCTAGCGGGTTCGCTTCCTACGAGCAGTACTTC; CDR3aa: CSASGFASYEQYF
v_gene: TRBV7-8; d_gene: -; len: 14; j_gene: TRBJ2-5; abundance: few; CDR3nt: TGTGCCAGCTTTGAAGGGATCGGACAAGAGACCCAGTACTTC; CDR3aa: CASFEGIGQETQYF
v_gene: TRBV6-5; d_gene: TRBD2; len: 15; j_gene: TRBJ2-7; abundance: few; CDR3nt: TGTGCCAGCAGTTCTCAGAGCGGGAGACGCCACGAGCAGTACTTC; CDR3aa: CASSSQSGRRHEQYF
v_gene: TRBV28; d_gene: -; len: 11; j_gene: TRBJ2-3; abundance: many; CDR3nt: TGTGCCAGCAGTTCCCCAGATACGCAGTATTTT; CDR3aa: CASSSPDTQYF
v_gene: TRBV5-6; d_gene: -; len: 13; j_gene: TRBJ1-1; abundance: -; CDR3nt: TGTGCCAGCAGCGCCCCCCAGAACACTGAAGCTTTCTTT; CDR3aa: CASSAPQNTEAFF
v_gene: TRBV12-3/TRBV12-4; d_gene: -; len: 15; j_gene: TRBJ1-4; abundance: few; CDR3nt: TGTGCCAGCAGTTTGGATCTCTCAACTAATGAAAAACTGTTTTTT; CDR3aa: CASSLDLSTNEKLFF